These 28 T cell receptor beta chains share one sample of origin, sequenced in a study of beta chain features in type 1 diabetes. Sequencing targeted expressed TCRB transcripts, as all isolated RNA had been reverse transcribed. Repertoires were generated with immunoSEQ multiplex PCR, while TCRdb's copy carries only in-frame clones and drops some. The sample includes 200,000 to 300,000 clones, approximately 10% of them seen just once. Findings and caveats of the study: Among all four CD4+ subsets, Type 1 diabetes patients had TCRB CDR3s that were moderately but significantly shorter.

What these receptors recognize is not known. The sample consisted of naive CD4+ T cells from blood. The receptors were gathered from a young man with type 1 diabetes.

This clone occurred a few times. V gene TRBV29-1 combines with J gene TRBJ2-3; 7 bases agree with TRBD1. The V gene end was trimmed by 7 bases and the J gene end by 0 bases; junction bases not matched to a gene: 13. The CDR3 is 16 residues long. Germline-derived CDR1 and CDR2 are SQVTM and ANQGSEA. The CDR3 protein is CSANTPQGRSTDTQYF. The CDR3 DNA reads as TGCAGCGCCAACACCCCACAGGGGAGAAGCACAGATACGCAGTATTTT.

This clone was picked up a small number of times. The chain carries TRBV6-5 and TRBJ2-7; perhaps TRBD2 as D (5 bases). From germline, CDR1 is MNHEY and CDR2 SVGAGI. This CDR3 has 13 amino acids. V lost 0 bases and J 2 bases, leaving 5 bases between the germline ends. This CDR3 is CASSYSGAYEQYF. In DNA, the CDR3 is TGTGCCAGCAGTTACTCCGGGGCCTACGAGCAGTACTTC.

This clone was counted between two and nine times. V gene TRBV6-6 combines with J gene TRBJ2-4, with a tentative D call TRBD2 (5 bases). CDR3 length: 15 residues. V was trimmed by 0 bases and J by 1 base, leaving 7 bases between them. From germline, CDR1 is MNHNY and CDR2 SVGAGI (reference sequence). The CDR3 DNA is TGTGCCAGCAGTTACTCTCCGGGGGCCAAAAACATTCAGTACTTC. It translates to CASSYSPGAKNIQYF.

This clone turned up a few times. Other DNA variants within this sample encode the same CDR3. This chain uses TRBV7-9 with TRBJ2-5, with D unresolved. CDR3 length equals 11 residues. Trimming stripped 5 bases from V and 5 bases from J, with 6 bases between. Germline assignment: CDR1 SEHNR and CDR2 FQNEAQ (reference sequence). CDR3 loop: CASSPLETQYF. DNA for the CDR3: TGTGCCAGCAGCCCCCTCGAGACCCAGTACTTC.

J is TRBJ2-7 and V is TRBV7-9; D is possibly TRBD2 (6 bases). V lost 5 bases to trimming and J lost 1 base, with 12 bases between them. This CDR3 comprises 14 residues. Germline V gives CDR1 SEHNR, CDR2 FQNEAQ (reference sequence). The CDR3, as DNA: TGTGCCAGCAGCCTCCAAGCGGGTTCCTACGAGCAGTACTTC. This gives the protein CASSLQAGSYEQYF. The complete variable domain, with remaining parts taken from reference TRBV7-9 and TRBJ2-7, reads DTGVSQNPRHKITKRGQNVTFRCDPISEHNRLYWYRQTLGQGPEFLTYFQNEAQLEKSRLLSDRFSAERPKGSFSTLEIQRTEQGDSAMYLCASSLQAGSYEQYFGPGTRLTVT.

The rearrangement uses TRBV29-1 and TRBJ1-2; tentatively, D is TRBD1 (5 bases). Germline V gives CDR1 SQVTM, CDR2 ANQGSEA. This CDR3 contains 14 residues. V was trimmed by 6 bases and J by 1 base, leaving 15 bases between them. In DNA form, the CDR3 reads TGCAGCGTACAGGCGGTGCTGGTTAACTATGGCTACACCTTC. Its protein is CSVQAVLVNYGYTF.

The chain has TRBV19 and TRBJ1-5; D not resolved. This CDR3 contains 13 residues. The germline V gene has CDR1 LNHDA and CDR2 SQIVND (reference sequence). Deletions cut 1 base from V and 7 bases from J, with 8 bases between. The CDR3 coding sequence is TGTGCCAGTAGTATAGGCCCCCAGCAGCCCCAGCATTTT. Translated, it gives CASSIGPQQPQHF.

This clone has only a few counts. The chain uses TRBV27 and TRBJ1-4; TRBD1 aligns across 9 bases. Germline V gene sequence: CDR1 MNHEY, CDR2 SMNVEV (reference sequence). The trim removed 5 bases at V and 7 bases at J, leaving 5 bases unmatched. The CDR3 length is 14 residues. CDR3 loop: CASSTGQGIEKLFF. CDR3 nucleotide sequence: TGTGCCAGCAGTACAGGACAGGGGATTGAAAAACTGTTTTTT. The full variable domain, with the rest looked up from reference TRBV27 and TRBJ1-4, is EAQVTQNPRYLITVTGKKLTVTCSQNMNHEYMSWYRQDPGLGLRQIYYSMNVEVTDKGDVPEGYKVSRKEKRNFPLILESPSPNQTSLYFCASSTGQGIEKLFFGSGTQLSVL.

The chain carries TRBV19 and TRBJ2-1; TRBD2 matches at 10 bases. The CDR3 consists of 18 residues. The V segment lost 5 bases and the J segment 5 bases; nucleotides outside the gene matches: 15. The germline V gene encodes CDR1 LNHDA and CDR2 SQIVND (reference sequence). The DNA of the CDR3 is TGTGCCAGTAGTGCCCCCCTAAAAGCGGGGGGGCCCAACAATGAGCAGTTCTTC. This translates into CASSAPLKAGGPNNEQFF.

The J gene is TRBJ2-3, the V gene TRBV11-2, with 7 bases lining up with TRBD2. CDR3 size: 14 residues. With V trimmed by 8 bases and J by 2 bases, 7 bases remained unmatched. The germline gives CDR1 SGHAT, CDR2 FQNNGV. The CDR3 loop reads CASLEAGVTDTQYF. The CDR3 nucleotides read TGTGCCAGCCTCGAGGCGGGGGTCACAGATACGCAGTATTTT.

This clone was seen only a few times. This chain links TRBV7-9 with TRBJ2-7; 8 bases agree with TRBD2. Germline V gives CDR1 SEHNR, CDR2 FQNEAQ (reference sequence). The CDR3 sequence is 11 residues long. V shed 5 bases and J 6 bases; nucleotides not matched to a gene: 0. DNA for the CDR3: TGTGCCAGCAGCCGGGAGGGCGAGCAGTACTTC. Protein: CASSREGEQYF.

This clone was counted a few times. V and J are TRBV11-1 and TRBJ2-1; TRBD1 matches at 7 bases. The germline CDR1 and CDR2 sequences are SGHAT and FQDESV (reference sequence). After removal of 6 bases from V and 8 bases from J, the junction contained 13 bases not matched to a gene. The CDR3 consists of 15 residues. The CDR3 sequence is CASSFLETGIDEQFF. DNA for the CDR3: TGTGCCAGCAGTTTTTTAGAGACAGGGATCGATGAGCAGTTCTTC.

This clone was seen a handful of times. This rearrangement joins TRBV11-2 to TRBJ2-5; D remains unclear. This CDR3 contains 13 residues. V was clipped by 6 bases and J by 0 bases, with 8 bases between them. From germline, CDR1 is SGHAT and CDR2 FQNNGV. The CDR3, as DNA: TGTGCCAGCAGTTTCGGGTACCAAGAGACCCAGTACTTC. Residues: CASSFGYQETQYF.

The chain links TRBV9 to TRBJ2-3, with a weak D call TRBD2 (5 bases). This CDR3 has 14 amino acids. CDR1 is SGDLS and CDR2 is YYNGEE in the germline V gene. V lost 0 bases, J lost 4 bases, and 9 bases lay in between. The CDR3 DNA reads TGTGCCAGCAGCGTAGAGCCTAGCCCAGATACGCAGTATTTT. Translated, it gives CASSVEPSPDTQYF.

This clone was counted between two and nine times. V usage is TRBV7-2 and J usage is TRBJ1-1; D call uncertain. The CDR3 consists of 13 residues. V lost 0 bases and J 7 bases, leaving 9 bases between the germline ends. Germline V gene lookup returns CDR1 SGHTA and CDR2 FQGNSA. The CDR3 DNA reads TGTGCCAGCAGCTTAGCGAATCGGGGTGAAGCTTTCTTT. Amino acid sequence: CASSLANRGEAFF.

About this clone itself: This CDR3 is also generated by other DNA sequences in the sample. The chain has TRBV5-6 and TRBJ2-3; D unclear. The V gene's germline CDR1 is SGHDT and CDR2 YYEEEE. V was clipped by 0 bases and J by 1 base, with 6 bases between them. The CDR3 loop spans 14 amino acids. The CDR3 DNA reads TGTGCCAGCAGCTTGGCCGGAGGCACAGATACGCAGTATTTT. Encoded protein: CASSLAGGTDTQYF. Filled out from reference TRBV5-6 and TRBJ2-3, the complete variable domain reads DAGVTQSPTHLIKTRGQQVTLRCSPKSGHDTVSWYQQALGQGPQFIFQYYEEEERQRGNFPDRFSGHQFPNYSSELNVNALLLGDSALYLCASSLAGGTDTQYFGPGTRLTVL.

This clone showed up just a few times. The J gene is TRBJ2-3, the V gene TRBV30; 8 bases map to TRBD2. The V and J ends lost 8 bases and 0 bases, in that order; junction bases with no gene match: 16. CDR3 size: 17 residues. Germline V CDR1 and CDR2: GTSNPN, SVGIG (reference sequence). The CDR3 region is CARGAGGSDYSTDTQYF. Here the CDR3 DNA reads TGTGCCAGAGGGGCGGGGGGCAGCGACTATAGCACAGATACGCAGTATTTT.

For this clone: One end of the junction varies from germline; a read error may be responsible. This chain joins TRBV9 and TRBJ2-3; no clear D gene. The CDR3 length is 15 residues. CDR1 is SGDLS, CDR2 YYNGEE, per germline. This CDR3 is CASNVGGTGTDTQYF. Written as DNA, the CDR3 is TGTGCCAGCAACGTAGGCGGTACCGGCACAGATACGCAGTATTTT.

This clone was detected a few times. The chain combines TRBV7-9 with TRBJ1-3; D gene unclear. The germline V and J ends were trimmed by 4 bases and 2 bases, with 6 bases remaining between them. Germline V CDR1 and CDR2: SEHNR, FQNEAQ (reference sequence). The CDR3 sequence is 13 residues long. The CDR3: CASSWGAGNTIYF. For the CDR3, the DNA is TGTGCCAGCAGCTGGGGAGCTGGAAACACCATATATTTT.

This clone was seen more than once but under ten times. J is TRBJ2-1 and V is TRBV19; 8 nucleotides match TRBD1. CDR1 LNHDA and CDR2 SQIVND come from the germline V gene (reference sequence). J lost 9 bases, V lost 5 bases, and 9 bases had no gene match. CDR3 length: 14 residues. In nucleotides, the CDR3 is TGTGCCAGTAGTCCTCAGGACAGGGATGGTGAGCAGTTCTTC. It yields the protein CASSPQDRDGEQFF.

This clone appeared a few times. The chain has TRBV18 and TRBJ1-5, with a possible D match to TRBD1 (6 bases). The V end lost 5 bases, the J end lost 2 bases, and 13 bases lay between the germline ends. The CDR3 consists of 15 residues. Germline assignment: CDR1 KGHSH and CDR2 LQKENI. Here the CDR3 DNA reads TGTGCCAGCTCAGCAGGGGACGGTGGCAATCAGCCCCAGCATTTT. It yields the protein CASSAGDGGNQPQHF.

The CDR3 sequence is CASHIQGQGGSNQPQHF. The DNA of the CDR3 is TGTGCCAGCCATATTCAGGGACAGGGCGGCAGCAATCAGCCCCAGCATTTT. The J gene is TRBJ1-5, the V gene TRBV18; TRBD1 agrees at 9 bases. The J segment lost 1 base and the V segment lost 8 bases, leaving 12 bases of the junction unmatched. Looked up from germline, CDR1 is KGHSH and CDR2 is LQKENI. This CDR3 is 17 amino acids long.

The table lists this clone with a few counts. The chain uses TRBV7-9 and TRBJ2-1, with 8 nucleotides matching TRBD1. V was pared by 1 base and J by 6 bases, with 5 bases of the junction left unmatched. The CDR3 contains 15 residues. CDR1 is SEHNR and CDR2 is FQNEAQ in the germline V gene (reference sequence). CDR3 loop: CASSLVQGAGNEQFF. DNA of the CDR3: TGTGCCAGCAGCTTAGTCCAGGGGGCAGGCAATGAGCAGTTCTTC. The variable domain in full, with the rest retrieved from reference TRBV7-9 and TRBJ2-1, is DTGVSQNPRHKITKRGQNVTFRCDPISEHNRLYWYRQTLGQGPEFLTYFQNEAQLEKSRLLSDRFSAERPKGSFSTLEIQRTEQGDSAMYLCASSLVQGAGNEQFFGPGTRLTVL.

This chain links TRBV28 with TRBJ2-3; no reliable D call. CDR3 length: 11 amino acids. Germline V gene data show CDR1 as MDHEN and CDR2 as SYDVKM. V was cut by 6 bases and J by 4 bases, with 5 bases left in between. CDR3 DNA sequence: TGTGCCAGCAGCTTTTCAGATACGCAGTATTTT. Protein sequence: CASSFSDTQYF.

The V gene is TRBV28, the J gene TRBJ2-5; 7 nucleotides align to TRBD2. Germline CDR1 and CDR2: MDHEN and SYDVKM. After removal of 2 bases from V and 5 bases from J, the junction contained 8 bases not matched to a gene. The CDR3 sequence is 15 residues long. In DNA, the CDR3 is TGTGCCAGCAGTTTACTGAGCGGGGCAGGGGAGACCCAGTACTTC. It encodes CASSLLSGAGETQYF.

This clone was detected a few times. The gene calls are TRBV7-9 and TRBJ2-5; 8 bases are shared with TRBD1. The CDR3 has 15 amino acids. Germline V CDR1 and CDR2: SEHNR, FQNEAQ (reference sequence). V was pared by 5 bases and J by 5 bases, with 10 bases of the junction left unmatched. In DNA form, the CDR3 reads TGTGCCAGCAGCCGTCGACAGGGGAACGGGGAGACCCAGTACTTC. This codes for CASSRRQGNGETQYF.

This chain uses TRBV5-1 with TRBJ2-1; D is perhaps TRBD2 (6 bases). Trimming removed 3 bases at V and 0 bases at J, with 16 bases between. There are 17 residues in the CDR3. Germline V gene data show CDR1 as SGHRS and CDR2 as YFSETQ. Here the CDR3 reads CASSSGRGGSSYNEQFF. In nucleotides, the CDR3 is TGCGCCAGCAGCTCGGGACGGGGAGGATCCTCCTACAATGAGCAGTTCTTC.

This clone was detected a few times. This rearrangement joins TRBV19 to TRBJ2-5; D gene ambiguous. Germline CDR1 LNHDA, CDR2 SQIVND (reference sequence). Trimming cost V 3 bases and J 5 bases, with 10 bases left between them. The CDR3 has 13 residues. CDR3: CASSIASRETQYF. DNA for the CDR3: TGTGCCAGTAGTATCGCTTCGAGGGAGACCCAGTACTTC.